These T cell receptor beta chains were read from a single sample in a study of T-cell memory formation after mild COVID-19. One entry per CDR3 protein results from TCRdb running MiXCR on the 5' RACE reads. The table has roughly 35,000 distinct CDR3 sequences, 7.5% to 8% seen once. Sequenced sample: PBMCs or a T cell subset sorted from them (not recorded which). The receptors originated from a man younger than 35 who had mild COVID-19 (a few samples of this study predate the infection). Cell type and time point are not known. The CDR3 runs from the conserved cysteine through the conserved F or W. Fields, in order: V gene, J gene, clone size, D gene, CDR3 DNA, CDR3 protein. D genes are given only for firm matches. Expanded clones are given a class, and other clones once, few, many or no size at all.

>TRBV4-2|TRBJ2-1|-|-
TGTGCCAGCAGGCGATGGGCGGGGAATTACAATGAGCAGTTCTTC
CASRRWAGNYNEQFF
>TRBV15|TRBJ2-5|-|-
TGTGCCACCAGCAGAGTTCGGACAGCATCGGAGACCCAGTACTTC
CATSRVRTASETQYF
>TRBV20-1|TRBJ2-3|-|TRBD1
TGCAGTGCTCTGGTACAGGGGTTCACAGATACGCAGTATTTT
CSALVQGFTDTQYF
>TRBV9|TRBJ1-1|few|-
TGTGCCAGCAGCGTAGTAATCTTACAGGGTTTCGACACTGAAGCTTTCTTT
CASSVVILQGFDTEAFF
>TRBV28|TRBJ2-3|many|-
TGTGCCAGCAGTTTTGGAGGGCGGACCACAGATACGCAGTATTTT
CASSFGGRTTDTQYF
>TRBV20-1|TRBJ1-2|many|-
TGCAGTGCTAGAGAGAACCGTTATGGCTACACCTTC
CSARENRYGYTF
>TRBV7-8|TRBJ2-3|once|-
TGTGCCAGCAGCTTAGGATCGGGTGCCGAATATACGCAGTATTTT
CASSLGSGAEYTQYF
>TRBV4-1|TRBJ1-2|many|-
TGCGCCAGCAGCCCGACGGGGGGGGCCTATGGCTACACCTTC
CASSPTGGAYGYTF
>TRBV15|TRBJ2-5|many|-
TGTGCCACCAGCAGCGGACGGGACCAAGAGACCCAGTACTTC
CATSSGRDQETQYF
>TRBV7-2|TRBJ2-5|many|TRBD2
TGTGCCAGCAGCAACGCCCCTAGCGGGGGGGCCCTGGAGACCCAGTACTTC
CASSNAPSGGALETQYF
>TRBV10-3|TRBJ1-1|-|-
TGTGCCGTTGCCGGGACATCCTCAGGCGCTGAAGCTTTCTTT
CAVAGTSSGAEAFF
>TRBV7-2|TRBJ1-2|-|-
TGTGCCAGCAGCTTATTAGTCAGGAACTATGGCTACACCTTC
CASSLLVRNYGYTF
>TRBV18|TRBJ2-6|-|TRBD1
TGTGCCAGCTCCCTTGACAGGGCTGGGGCCAACGTCCTGACTTTC
CASSLDRAGANVLTF
>TRBV11-3|TRBJ2-7|-|TRBD2
TGTGCCAGCAGCCACGGCCTAGCGGGAGGGCCAGGCTACGAGCAGTACTTC
CASSHGLAGGPGYEQYF
>TRBV9|TRBJ2-1|many|TRBD1
TGTGCCAGCAGCGTAGGGACAGGGGCGAGGTCCTACAATGAGCAGTTCTTC
CASSVGTGARSYNEQFF
>TRBV18|TRBJ2-7|-|-
TGTGCCAGCTCGGAAACTTCTACCTACGAGCAGTACTTC
CASSETSTYEQYF
>TRBV7-2|TRBJ1-2|many|-
TGTGCCAGCAGCTTAGAAGCTAATATTGGCTACACCTTC
CASSLEANIGYTF
>TRBV4-3|TRBJ1-5|many|-
TGCGCCAGCAGCCAAGGGGGCCAGCCCCATCAGCCCCAGCATTTT
CASSQGGQPHQPQHF
>TRBV7-3|TRBJ2-1|-|TRBD2
TGTGCCAGCAGCGCGTTGCGGGGGGGCAGTTCGAATGAGCAGTTCTTC
CASSALRGGSSNEQFF
>TRBV7-2|TRBJ2-7|many|-
TGTGCCAGCAGCTTCGAGAGGGGATTTACGATGCAGTACTTC
CASSFERGFTMQYF
>TRBV7-9|TRBJ2-1|many|TRBD2
TGTGCCAGCAGCCCTAACGGGGGGGCCCCGTTCTTC
CASSPNGGAPFF
>TRBV3-1|TRBJ1-1|few|-
TGTGCCAGCAGCCCGTTAGGGACGAACACTGAAGCTTTCTTT
CASSPLGTNTEAFF
>TRBV29-1|TRBJ2-7|many|-
TGCAGCGTTGCTCAGTACTACGAGCAGTACTTC
CSVAQYYEQYF
>TRBV7-2|TRBJ1-5|many|-
TGTGCCAGCAGCCCAAGGACAGCCTACAATCAGCCCCAGCATTTT
CASSPRTAYNQPQHF
>TRBV9|TRBJ1-5|many|-
TGTGCCAGCAGCGTAGGAGTTGATCAGCCCCAGCATTTT
CASSVGVDQPQHF
>TRBV15|TRBJ2-1|many|-
TGTGCCACCAGCCCTTCCGGGTGGAATGAGCAGTTCTTC
CATSPSGWNEQFF
>TRBV28|TRBJ1-1|-|-
TGTGCCAGCAGCCCTCCCCGGGTTATGAACACTGAAGCTTTCTTT
CASSPPRVMNTEAFF
>TRBV29-1|TRBJ2-5|many|TRBD1
TGCAGCGTTGATCGGCAGGGGGCGAGCGAGACCCAGTACTTC
CSVDRQGASETQYF
>TRBV6-5|TRBJ1-4|-|TRBD1
TGTGCCAGCAGCCGCTCAGGGGGCCCCAAACTGTTTTTT
CASSRSGGPKLFF
>TRBV6-2/TRBV6-3|TRBJ2-5|many|TRBD1
TGTGCCAGCAGTTATCTAGGGGGCCTGAGGGAGACCCAGTACTTC
CASSYLGGLRETQYF
>TRBV6-5|TRBJ2-6|-|-
TGTGCCAGCAGCCTAACTAGTACTGGGGCCAACGTCCTGACTTTC
CASSLTSTGANVLTF
>TRBV7-2|TRBJ2-5|many|TRBD2
TGTGCCAGCAGCTTAAGGGCGGGAGCCAAAGAGACCCAGTACTTC
CASSLRAGAKETQYF
>TRBV11-2|TRBJ1-5|many|-
TGTGCCAGCAGCTCCGACGGGTTTCAGCCCCAGCATTTT
CASSSDGFQPQHF
>TRBV15|TRBJ2-5|-|-
TGTGCCACCAGCCCAGGGGGGGGGCAAGAGACCCAGTACTTC
CATSPGGGQETQYF
>TRBV12-3/TRBV12-4|TRBJ1-2|few|-
TGTGCCAGCAGTTTAAGTAACGGATATGGCTACACCTTC
CASSLSNGYGYTF
>TRBV2|TRBJ1-2|few|-
TGTGCCAGCAGTCCTCTCGATAGGATTGGGTCTTCTTCGTATGGCTACACCTTC
CASSPLDRIGSSSYGYTF
>TRBV7-2|TRBJ2-1|many|TRBD1
TGTGCCAGCAGGAGGGGGCGAAACAATGAGCAGTTCTTC
CASRRGRNNEQFF
>TRBV5-1|TRBJ2-1|-|TRBD1
TGCGCCAGCAGCTGGTCCAGGGGGAAGAATGAGCAGTTCTTC
CASSWSRGKNEQFF
>TRBV6-6|TRBJ1-1|many|-
TGTGCCAGCACCATATGGGAGAACACTGAAGCTTTCTTT
CASTIWENTEAFF
>TRBV15|TRBJ2-7|many|-
TGTGCCACCAGCAGAGATTATAGTGCGGGACAGCAGTACTTC
CATSRDYSAGQQYF
>TRBV5-1|TRBJ1-1|many|-
TGCGCCAGCAGCTTGGATCCCAGGACTAACACTGAAGCTTTCTTT
CASSLDPRTNTEAFF
>TRBV27|TRBJ2-5|few|-
TGTGCCAGCAGAGGAGTAGCCGAGACCCAGTACTTC
CASRGVAETQYF
>TRBV10-3|TRBJ1-5|many|-
TGTGCCATCAGTGCGGACAGCGAGTACCAGCCCCAGCATTTT
CAISADSEYQPQHF
>TRBV11-2|TRBJ1-2|many|TRBD1
TGTGCCAGCAGCCCCCTCCCACGGGACAGGGGTCCCAACTATGGCTACACCTTC
CASSPLPRDRGPNYGYTF
>TRBV20-1|TRBJ1-1|many|-
TGCAGTGCTTTGGACGGGACAATCACTGAAGCTTTCTTT
CSALDGTITEAFF
>TRBV20-1|TRBJ1-3|-|-
TGCAGTGCTAGGCAGGGAGGAAACACCATATATTTT
CSARQGGNTIYF
>TRBV4-3|TRBJ2-5|many|TRBD1
TGCGCCAGCAGCCATGCTGCGTATTTGGTGACAGGGGGCCCTCAAGAGACCCAGTACTTC
CASSHAAYLVTGGPQETQYF
>TRBV7-2|TRBJ1-2|many|TRBD1
TGTGCCAGCAGCGTAAGCGGACAGGGTTATGGCTACACCTTC
CASSVSGQGYGYTF
>TRBV12-3/TRBV12-4|TRBJ2-5|-|-
TGTGCCAGCAGTTCTCAGGCGGGGGAGACCCAGTACTTC
CASSSQAGETQYF
>TRBV5-8|TRBJ2-3|many|-
TGTGCCAGCAGCTTGGCCACCGGGGGAACAGATACGCAGTATTTT
CASSLATGGTDTQYF
>TRBV20-1|TRBJ2-2|many|-
TGCAGTGCCCCCGTCGCAGGGGGGGGCCTGTATAACACCGGGGAGCTGTTTTTT
CSAPVAGGGLYNTGELFF
>TRBV6-2/TRBV6-3|TRBJ2-1|many|TRBD2
TGTGCCAGCAGTTACGGTCGGGGGGGCAGGGATGAGCAGTTCTTC
CASSYGRGGRDEQFF
>TRBV11-2|TRBJ2-3|few|-
TGTGCCAGCAGCTTAGATCTCGCCAATACGCAGTATTTT
CASSLDLANTQYF